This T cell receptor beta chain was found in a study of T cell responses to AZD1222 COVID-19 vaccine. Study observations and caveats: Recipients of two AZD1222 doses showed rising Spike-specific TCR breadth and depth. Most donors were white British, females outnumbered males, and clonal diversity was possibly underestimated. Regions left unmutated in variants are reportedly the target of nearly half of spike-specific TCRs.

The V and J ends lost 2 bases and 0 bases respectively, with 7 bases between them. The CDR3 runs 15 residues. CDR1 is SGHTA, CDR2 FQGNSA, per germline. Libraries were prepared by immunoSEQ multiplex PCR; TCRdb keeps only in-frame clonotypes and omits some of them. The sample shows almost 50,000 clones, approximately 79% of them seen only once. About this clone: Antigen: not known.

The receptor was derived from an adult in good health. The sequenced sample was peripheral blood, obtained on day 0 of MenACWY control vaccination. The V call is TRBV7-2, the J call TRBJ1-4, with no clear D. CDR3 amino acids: CASSLFRATNEKLFF. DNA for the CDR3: TGTGCCAGCAGCTTATTTAGGGCAACTAATGAAAAACTGTTTTTT.